This T cell receptor beta chain was sequenced for a study of T cells in Graves' hyperthyroidism and ophthalmopathy. TCR beta CDR3 sequences were amplified from RNA transcripts. First-round RT-PCR of the TCR CDR3 relied on the HTBI primer set. TCRdb analysed the multiplex PCR reads with MiXCR anew, one entry per CDR3 protein. The sample lists around 180,000 distinct CDR3 sequences, around 15% seen once, with roughly 29% in the top ten. Trimming shortened V by 6 bases and J by 0 bases, and 15 bases separated the two germline ends. The CDR3 sequence is 16 residues long. This clonotype has ten or more counts. Its matching antigen is unknown. Findings of the study overall: Peripheral blood also featured most of the thyroid clonotypes expanded above 0.001.

This chain uses TRBV12-3 or TRBV12-4 with TRBJ1-5; TRBD1 might be the D (6 bases). Sequencing was performed on blood. This sequence originates from a woman aged 50 to 60 with Graves' hyperthyroidism. In nucleotides, the CDR3 is TGTGCCAGCAGCCCCGGGGGCCTCTATAGCAATCAGCCCCAGCATTTT. The encoded protein is CASSPGGLYSNQPQHF.